This T cell receptor (beta chain) was recovered during a study of T cell responses to AZD1222 COVID-19 vaccine. The study's findings and limits: Spike-wide coverage was observed for vaccine-associated CD4 TCRs, with dominant responses at 160-218 and 743-854. Clonal diversity may have been underestimated, and the donors were mostly white British, with more females than males. Nearly half of the spike-specific TCRs reportedly recognize variant regions that carry no mutations.

About this clone: Antigen unknown.

TCRdb's copy holds only in-frame clones and misses some; the assay was immunoSEQ multiplex PCR. The data contain some 150,000 clones, approximately 86% of them singletons. The TCR originated in an adult who had recovered from COVID-19. Sequencing was performed on peripheral blood, taken after recovery from COVID-19.

The CDR3 bases are TGTGCCAGCAGTGGAAGCGGGGGGGCCAAGGGAGAGACCCAGTACTTC. Translating it yields CASSGSGGAKGETQYF. The chain carries TRBV2 and TRBJ2-5, with 10 bases lining up with TRBD2. The CDR3 contains 16 residues. The trim removed 4 bases at V and 4 bases at J, leaving 9 bases unmatched. From germline, CDR1 is SNHLY and CDR2 FYNNEI. Variable domain in full (rest from reference TRBV2 and TRBJ2-5): EPEVTQTPSHQVTQMGQEVILRCVPISNHLYFYWYRQILGQKVEFLVSFYNNEISEKSEIFDDQFSVERPDGSNFTLKIRSTKLEDSAMYFCASSGSGGAKGETQYFGPGTRLLVL.